This TCR beta chain was sequenced for a study of T cell responses to AZD1222 COVID-19 vaccine. The CDR3 has 15 residues. V was cut by 0 bases and J by 3 bases, with 12 bases left in between. Assay: immunoSEQ multiplex PCR; the TCRdb copy retains only in-frame clones and omits some. The sample consists of about 220,000 clones, about 92% of them appearing once. The rearrangement joins TRBV23-1 to TRBJ2-7, with D unclear. TRBV23-1 is an open reading frame whose function is uncertain. This specimen consisted of peripheral blood, obtained on day 0 of MenACWY control vaccination. The sequence came from an adult in good health. Here the CDR3 DNA reads TGCGCCAGCAGTCAATCCCCGGCCCTGATCTACGAGCAGTACTTC. This sequence encodes CASSQSPALIYEQYF.